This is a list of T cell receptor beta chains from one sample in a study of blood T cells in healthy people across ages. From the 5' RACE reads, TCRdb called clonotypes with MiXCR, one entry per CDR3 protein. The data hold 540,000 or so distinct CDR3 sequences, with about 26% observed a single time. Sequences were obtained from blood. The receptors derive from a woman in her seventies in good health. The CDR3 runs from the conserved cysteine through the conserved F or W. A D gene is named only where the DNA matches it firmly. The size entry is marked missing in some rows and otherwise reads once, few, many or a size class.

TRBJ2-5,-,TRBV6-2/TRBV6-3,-,CASKPSSSGTQYF,TGTGCCAGCAAGCCCTCTAGCTCCGGGACCCAGTACTTC
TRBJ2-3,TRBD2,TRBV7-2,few,CASSLAASGGARDTQYF,TGTGCCAGCAGCTTAGCGGCTAGCGGGGGAGCCCGAGATACGCAGTATTTT
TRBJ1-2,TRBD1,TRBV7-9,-,CASSHWTGNYGYTF,TGTGCCAGCAGCCACTGGACAGGAAACTATGGCTACACCTTC
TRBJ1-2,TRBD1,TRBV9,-,CASSPPGGNYGYTF,TGTGCCAGCAGCCCCCCAGGGGGAAACTATGGCTACACCTTC
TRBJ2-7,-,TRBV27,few,CASSLAGGYPYEQYF,TGTGCCAGCAGTTTAGCGGGCGGATACCCCTACGAGCAGTACTTC
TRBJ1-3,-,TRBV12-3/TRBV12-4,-,CASSFGGFGKTGHRSGNTIYF,TGTGCCAGCAGTTTTGGGGGTTTTGGAAAGACCGGACACCGCTCTGGAAACACCATATATTTT
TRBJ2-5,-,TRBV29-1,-,CSVGGTQETQYF,TGCAGCGTTGGGGGAACCCAAGAGACCCAGTACTTC
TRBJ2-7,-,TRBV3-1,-,CASSLAGQNYEQYF,TGTGCCAGCAGCCTCGCCGGACAGAACTACGAGCAGTACTTC
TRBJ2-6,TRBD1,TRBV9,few,CASSFTGGDGANVLTF,TGTGCCAGCAGCTTTACAGGGGGTGATGGGGCCAACGTCCTGACTTTC
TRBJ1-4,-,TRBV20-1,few,CSARGSLPHTEKLFF,TGCAGTGCTAGGGGCAGCCTCCCCCACACAGAAAAACTGTTTTTT
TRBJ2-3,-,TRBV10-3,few,CAIRLGDTQYF,TGTGCCATCAGGCTAGGAGATACGCAGTATTTC
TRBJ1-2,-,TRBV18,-,CASSLNRESRDGYTF,TGTGCCAGCTCACTCAACAGGGAGTCAAGGGATGGCTACACCTTC
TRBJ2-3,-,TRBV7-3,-,CASSSGLGSTDTQYF,TGTGCCAGCAGCTCCGGACTCGGAAGCACAGATACGCAGTATTTT
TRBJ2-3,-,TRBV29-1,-,CSVESLGHITDTQYF,TGCAGCGTTGAATCTCTGGGACACATAACAGATACGCAGTATTTT
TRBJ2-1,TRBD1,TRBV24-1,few,CATSETGTYNEQFF,TGTGCCACCAGCGAGACAGGGACCTACAATGAGCAGTTCTTC
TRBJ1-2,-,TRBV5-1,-,CASSRAGEDANYTF,TGCGCCAGCAGTCGGGCAGGGGAGGACGCGAACTACACCTTC
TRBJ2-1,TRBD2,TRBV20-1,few,CSASSGAASLNEQFF,TGCAGTGCTAGTAGCGGGGCGGCAAGTTTAAATGAGCAGTTCTTC
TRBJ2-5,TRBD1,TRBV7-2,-,CASSSGQVKETQYF,TGTGCCAGCAGCTCAGGACAGGTCAAGGAGACCCAGTACTTC
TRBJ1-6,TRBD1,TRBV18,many,CASSQTGGDSPLHF,TGTGCCAGCTCACAGACAGGGGGGGATTCACCCCTCCACTTT
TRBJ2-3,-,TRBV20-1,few,CSGRLVSTDTQYF,TGCAGTGGGCGACTAGTGAGCACAGATACGCAGTATTTT
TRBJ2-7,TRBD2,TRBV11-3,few,CASSPGSGESYEQYF,TGTGCTAGCAGCCCCGGGAGCGGGGAATCCTACGAGCAGTACTTC
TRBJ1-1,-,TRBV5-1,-,CASSLSAQMNTEAFF,TGCGCCAGCAGCTTAAGCGCTCAAATGAACACTGAAGCTTTCTTT
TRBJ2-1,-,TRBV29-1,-,CSVGPPRDEQFF,TGCAGCGTTGGGCCCCCCAGGGATGAGCAGTTTTTC
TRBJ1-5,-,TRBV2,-,CASRATPLEPQHF,TGTGCCAGCAGGGCGACGCCCTTGGAGCCCCAGCATTTT
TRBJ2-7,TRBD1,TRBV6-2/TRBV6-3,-,CASSPFVTGAEQYF,TGTGCCAGCAGTCCCTTTGTCACAGGGGCCGAGCAGTACTTC
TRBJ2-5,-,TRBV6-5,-,CASRGVLGVSETQYF,TGTGCCAGCAGGGGGGTACTGGGTGTGTCGGAGACCCAGTACTTC
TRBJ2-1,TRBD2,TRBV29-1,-,CSVVGGVRGEQFF,TGCAGCGTTGTGGGGGGGGTACGAGGAGAGCAGTTCTTC
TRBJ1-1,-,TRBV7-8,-,CASSLQQRNTEAFF,TGTGCCAGCAGCTTACAACAGAGGAACACTGAAGCTTTCTTT
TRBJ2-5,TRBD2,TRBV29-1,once,CSVLAGGRETQYF,TGCAGCGTTCTGGCGGGGGGGCGAGAGACCCAGTACTTC
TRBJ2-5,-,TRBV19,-,CASSIQRSYEQCF,TGTGCCAGTAGTATTCAAAGATCCTACGAGCAGTGCTTC
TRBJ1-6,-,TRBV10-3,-,CAISEWGQDVSPLHF,TGTGCCATCAGTGAGTGGGGCCAGGATGTTTCACCCCTCCACTTT
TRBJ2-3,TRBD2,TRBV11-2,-,CASSLEGRGAGDTQYF,TGTGCCAGCAGCTTAGAAGGACGGGGAGCGGGGGATACGCAGTATTTT
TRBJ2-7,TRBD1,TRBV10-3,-,CAISERTGGGYEQYF,TGTGCCATCAGTGAGCGGACAGGGGGCGGGTACGAGCAGTACTTC
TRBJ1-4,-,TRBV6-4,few,CASSDSKQTNEKLFF,TGTGCCAGCAGTGACTCGAAACAGACGAATGAAAAACTGTTTTTT
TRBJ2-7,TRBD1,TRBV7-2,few,CASSRAPTGTGGSYEQYF,TGTGCCAGCAGCCGCGCCCCTACCGGGACAGGGGGCTCCTACGAGCAGTACTTC
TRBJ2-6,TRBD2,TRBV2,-,CASNSGGAGANVLTF,TGTGCCAGCAATAGCGGGGGAGCTGGGGCCAACGTCCTGACTTTC
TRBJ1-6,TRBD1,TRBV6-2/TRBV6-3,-,CASISTGQFNSPLHF,TGTGCCAGCATCTCGACGGGACAGTTTAATTCACCCCTCCACTTT
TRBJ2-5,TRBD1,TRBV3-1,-,CASSQGDRGKTQYF,TGTGCCAGCAGCCAAGGGGACAGGGGGAAGACCCAGTACTTC
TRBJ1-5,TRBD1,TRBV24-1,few,CATSPGGAEHQPQHF,TGTGCCACCAGTCCAGGGGGCGCCGAACATCAGCCCCAGCATTTT
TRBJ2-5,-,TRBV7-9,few,CASSLFQGWEETQYF,TGTGCCAGCAGCTTATTTCAGGGTTGGGAAGAGACCCAGTACTTC
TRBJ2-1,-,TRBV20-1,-,CSASQPDREQFF,TGCAGTGCTTCCCAACCCGACAGGGAGCAGTTCTTC
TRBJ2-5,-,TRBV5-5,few,CASSLRSQQETQYF,TGTGCCAGCAGCTTGAGATCACAGCAAGAGACCCAGTACTTC
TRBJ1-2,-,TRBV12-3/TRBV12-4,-,CASSLRDYGYTF,TGTGCCAGCAGTTTACGGGACTATGGCTACACCTTC
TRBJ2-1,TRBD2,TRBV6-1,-,CASSWRLAGAHSSYNEQFF,TGTGCCAGCAGCTGGAGACTAGCGGGGGCTCACAGCTCCTACAATGAGCAGTTCTTC
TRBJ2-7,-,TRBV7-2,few,CASSYRVSYEQYF,TGTGCCAGCAGTTACAGGGTTTCCTACGAGCAGTACTTC
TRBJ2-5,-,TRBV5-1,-,CASSPTFQETQYF,TGCGCCAGCAGCCCGACATTCCAAGAGACCCAGTACTTC
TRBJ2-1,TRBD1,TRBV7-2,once,CASSIDRGSYNEQFF,TGTGCCAGCAGCATAGACAGGGGGTCCTACAATGAGCAGTTCTTC